This T cell receptor beta chain was observed in a study of a mutant IDH1 vaccine in newly diagnosed glioma. Only in-frame clones appear in the TCRdb table, and some are missing; sequencing was by immunoSEQ multiplex PCR. Of some 21,000 clones in the sample, roughly 84% were seen once. Germline CDR1 and CDR2: ENHRY and SYGVKD. V was pared by 3 bases and J by 5 bases, with 5 bases of the junction left unmatched. The CDR3 is made up of 15 amino acids. As regards this clone: Its antigen remains unknown.

Findings and limits, study-wide: Any relationship between pseudoprogression and changes in top peripheral T cell clonotypes seemed absent.

Time point of the sample: baseline, week 1 (first vaccination visit). Treatment noted: pre-vaccination baseline after standard-of-care therapy. The receptor comes from a man between 35 and 55 years old with glioma. Material: PBMCs, obtained from a glioma patient treated with radiotherapy, temozolomide or both. The chain uses TRBV10-3 and TRBJ2-1; 9 bases match TRBD2. For the CDR3, the DNA is TGTGCCATCAGTGATATCCTAGCGGGAAACAATGAGCAGTTCTTC. This codes for CAISDILAGNNEQFF.